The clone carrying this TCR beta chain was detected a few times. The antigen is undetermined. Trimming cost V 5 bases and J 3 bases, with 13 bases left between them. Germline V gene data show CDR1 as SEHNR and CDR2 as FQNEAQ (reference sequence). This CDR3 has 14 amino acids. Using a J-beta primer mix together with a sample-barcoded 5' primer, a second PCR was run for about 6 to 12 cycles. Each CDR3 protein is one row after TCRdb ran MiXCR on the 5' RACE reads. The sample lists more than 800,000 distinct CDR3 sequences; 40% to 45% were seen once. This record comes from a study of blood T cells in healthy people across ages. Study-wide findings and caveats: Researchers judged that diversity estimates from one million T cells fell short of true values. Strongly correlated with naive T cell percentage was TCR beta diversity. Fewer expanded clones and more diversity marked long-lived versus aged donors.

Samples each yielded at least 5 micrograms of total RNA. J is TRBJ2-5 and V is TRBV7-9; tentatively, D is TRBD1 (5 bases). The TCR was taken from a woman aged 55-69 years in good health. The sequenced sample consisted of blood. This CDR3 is CASSPTDTEETQYF. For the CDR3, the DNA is TGTGCCAGCAGCCCGACGGACACCGAAGAGACCCAGTACTTC. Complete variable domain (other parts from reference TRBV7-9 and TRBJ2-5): DTGVSQNPRHKITKRGQNVTFRCDPISEHNRLYWYRQTLGQGPEFLTYFQNEAQLEKSRLLSDRFSAERPKGSFSTLEIQRTEQGDSAMYLCASSPTDTEETQYFGPGTRLLVL.